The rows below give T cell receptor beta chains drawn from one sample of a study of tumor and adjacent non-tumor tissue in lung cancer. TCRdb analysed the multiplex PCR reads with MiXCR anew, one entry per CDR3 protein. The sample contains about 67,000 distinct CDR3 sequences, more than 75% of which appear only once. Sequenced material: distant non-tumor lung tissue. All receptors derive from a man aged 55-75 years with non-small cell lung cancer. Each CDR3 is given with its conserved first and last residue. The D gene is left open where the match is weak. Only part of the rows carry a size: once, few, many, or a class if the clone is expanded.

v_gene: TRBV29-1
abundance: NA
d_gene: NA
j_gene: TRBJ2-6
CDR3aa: CSVRVSSSEANILTF
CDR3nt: TGCAGCGTGAGGGTTTCTAGTTCGGAGGCCAACATCTTGACTTTC

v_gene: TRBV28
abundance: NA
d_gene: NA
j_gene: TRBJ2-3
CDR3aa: CTSSFVSGIDTQYF
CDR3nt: TGTACCAGCAGTTTCGTTTCGGGCATAGATACGCAGTATTTT

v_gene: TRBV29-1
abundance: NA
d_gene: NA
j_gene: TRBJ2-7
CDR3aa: CGAQGGRGEYEQYF
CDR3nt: TGCGGCGCTCAGGGAGGCAGGGGTGAGTACGAGCAGTATTTC

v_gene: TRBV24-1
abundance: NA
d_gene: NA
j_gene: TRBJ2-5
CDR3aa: CATSDWVQGRETQYF
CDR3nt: TGTGCCACCAGTGACTGGGTTCAGGGGCGGGAGACCCAGTACTTC

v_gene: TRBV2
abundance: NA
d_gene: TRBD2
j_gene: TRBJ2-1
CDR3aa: CASIEGRGGSGNNEQFF
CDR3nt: TGTGCCAGCATAGAGGGCCGGGGCGGGAGTGGAAACAATGAGCAGTTCTTC

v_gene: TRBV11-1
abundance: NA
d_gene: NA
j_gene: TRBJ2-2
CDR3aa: CASSHACDTGELFF
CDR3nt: TGTGCCAGCAGCCATGCTTGTGACACCGGGGAGCTGTTTTTT

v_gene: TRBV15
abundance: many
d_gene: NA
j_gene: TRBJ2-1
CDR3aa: CATSRGLYNEQFF
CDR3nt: TGTGCCACCAGCAGAGGGCTTTACAATGAGCAGTTCTTC

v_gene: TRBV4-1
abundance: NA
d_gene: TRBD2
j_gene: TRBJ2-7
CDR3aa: CASSQETSVSLYGQYF
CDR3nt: TGCGCCAGCAGCCAAGAGACTAGCGTGAGTCTATACGGGCAGTACTTC

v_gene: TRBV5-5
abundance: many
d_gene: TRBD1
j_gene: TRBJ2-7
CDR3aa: CASSRGQGVDEQYF
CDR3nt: TGTGCCAGCAGCCGGGGACAGGGGGTCGACGAGCAGTACTTC

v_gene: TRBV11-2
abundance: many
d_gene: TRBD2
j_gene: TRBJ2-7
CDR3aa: CASSLDGGGRYEQYF
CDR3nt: TGTGCCAGCAGCTTAGATGGGGGAGGGCGGTACGAGCAGTACTTC

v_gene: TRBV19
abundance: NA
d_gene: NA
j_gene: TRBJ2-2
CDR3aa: CASTPGRSANTGELFF
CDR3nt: TGTGCCAGTACCCCGGGACGTTCCGCGAACACCGGGGAGCTGTTTTTT

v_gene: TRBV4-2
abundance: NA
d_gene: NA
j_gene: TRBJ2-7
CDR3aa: CAIGPGGSGNYEQYF
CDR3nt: TGTGCCATCGGCCCCGGTGGTAGCGGAAACTACGAGCAGTACTTC

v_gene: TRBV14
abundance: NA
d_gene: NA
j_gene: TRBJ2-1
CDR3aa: CAISQRQFSSYNEQFF
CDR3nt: TGTGCCATCAGTCAACGACAGTTCAGCTCCTACAATGAGCAGTTCTTC

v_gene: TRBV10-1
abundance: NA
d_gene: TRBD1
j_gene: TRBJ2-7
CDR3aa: CAGSDRGQGFYEQYF
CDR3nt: TGCGCCGGCAGTGATAGAGGACAGGGCTTCTACGAGCAGTACTTC

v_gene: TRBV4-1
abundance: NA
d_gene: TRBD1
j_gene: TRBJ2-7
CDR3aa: CADSQEGADSPLIEQYF
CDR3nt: TGCGCCGACAGTCAAGAGGGGGCCGACTCCCCTCTAATTGAGCAGTACTTC

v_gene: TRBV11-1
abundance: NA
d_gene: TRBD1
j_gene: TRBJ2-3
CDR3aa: CANSPGTGLTDTQYF
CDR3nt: TGTGCCAACAGTCCCGGGACAGGGCTCACAGATACTCAGTATTTT

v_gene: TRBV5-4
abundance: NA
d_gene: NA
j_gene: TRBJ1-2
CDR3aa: CAGRHDRYIYGYTF
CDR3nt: TGTGCCGGCAGGCACGACCGGTATATCTATGGCTACACCTTC

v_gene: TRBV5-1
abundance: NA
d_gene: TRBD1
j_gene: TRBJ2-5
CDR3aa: CASSLYPRGRGPNQETQHF
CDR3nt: TGCGCCAGCAGCTTGTACCCCAGGGGGAGAGGTCCAAATCAAGAGACCCAGCACTTC

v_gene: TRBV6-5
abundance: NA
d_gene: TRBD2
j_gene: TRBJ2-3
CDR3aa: CASKVGTNGSWTQYF
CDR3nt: TGTGCCTCTAAAGTCGGGACTAACGGGAGTTGGACGCAGTATTTT

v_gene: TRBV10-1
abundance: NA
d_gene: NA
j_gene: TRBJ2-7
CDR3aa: CAGSPDSVSHEQYF
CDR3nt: TGCGCCGGCAGCCCGGACAGTGTATCCCACGAGCAGTACTTC

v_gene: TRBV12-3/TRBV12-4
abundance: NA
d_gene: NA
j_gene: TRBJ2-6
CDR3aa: CAAWTELVSGANVLTF
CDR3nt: TGTGCCGCCTGGACGGAGCTGGTCTCTGGGGCCAATGTCCTGACTTTC

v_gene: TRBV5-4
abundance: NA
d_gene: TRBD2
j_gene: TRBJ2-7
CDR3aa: CASSLEVAGAYDQYF
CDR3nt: TGTGCCAGCAGCTTGGAGGTAGCGGGGGCCTACGATCAGTACTTT

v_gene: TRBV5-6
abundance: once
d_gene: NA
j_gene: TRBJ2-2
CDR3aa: CASSLADRHTGQLFF
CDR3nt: TGTGCCAGCAGCTTGGCCGACAGGCACACCGGGCAGCTGTTTTTT

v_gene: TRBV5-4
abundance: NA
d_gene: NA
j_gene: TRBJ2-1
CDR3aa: CASGSSQGFMYEQFF
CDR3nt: TGTGCTAGCGGCTCCTCGCAGGGGTTCATGTATGAGCAGTTCTTC

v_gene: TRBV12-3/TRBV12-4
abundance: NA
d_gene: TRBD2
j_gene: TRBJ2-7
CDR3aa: CASSFGGRARGEQCF
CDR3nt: TGTGCCAGCAGTTTTGGCGGGAGGGCCCGAGGCGAGCAGTGCTTC

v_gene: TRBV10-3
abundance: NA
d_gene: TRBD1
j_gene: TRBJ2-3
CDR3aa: CAISEDGTGGKDTRYF
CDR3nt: TGCGCCATCAGTGAGGACGGGACAGGGGGCAAAGATACGCGGTATTTT

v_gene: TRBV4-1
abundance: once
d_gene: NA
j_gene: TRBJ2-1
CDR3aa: CGSSRAPRGEQFF
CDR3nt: TGCGGCAGCAGCCGGGCGCCAAGGGGTGAGCAGTTCTTC

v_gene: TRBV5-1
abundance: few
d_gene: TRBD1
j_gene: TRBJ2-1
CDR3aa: CASIAGGPSYNEQFF
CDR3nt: TGCGCCAGCATCGCAGGGGGACCCTCCTACAATGAGCAGTTCTTC

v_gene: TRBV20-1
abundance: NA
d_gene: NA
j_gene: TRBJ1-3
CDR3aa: CCVPGVSGNTIYF
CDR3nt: TGCTGTGTCCCTGGGGTATCTGGAAACACCATATATTTT

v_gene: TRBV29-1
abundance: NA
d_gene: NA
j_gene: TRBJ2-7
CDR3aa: CSIALDGISYEQYF
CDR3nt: TGCAGCATCGCCCTTGACGGAATCTCGTACGAACAGTACTTC

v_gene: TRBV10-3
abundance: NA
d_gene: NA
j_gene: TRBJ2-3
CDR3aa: CAISTGSSTDTQYF
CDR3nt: TGTGCCATTAGTACCGGGTCTAGCACAGATACGCAGTATTTT

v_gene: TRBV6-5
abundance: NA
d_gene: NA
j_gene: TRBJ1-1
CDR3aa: CGSSKPGGTEGFF
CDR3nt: TGTGGCAGCAGTAAGCCCGGGGGCACTGAAGGTTTCTTT

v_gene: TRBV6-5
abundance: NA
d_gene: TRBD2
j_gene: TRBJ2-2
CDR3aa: CASATLAGNTGELFF
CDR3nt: TGCGCCAGCGCCACACTAGCGGGAAACACCGGGGAGCTGTTTTTT

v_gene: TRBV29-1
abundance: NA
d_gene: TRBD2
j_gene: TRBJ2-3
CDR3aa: CSVGAGGIGCTATQYF
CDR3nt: TGCAGCGTTGGAGCGGGAGGCATTGGATGCACAGCTACGCAGTATTTT

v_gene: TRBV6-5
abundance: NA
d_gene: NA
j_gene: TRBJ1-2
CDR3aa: CASSSQAVVAYGHTF
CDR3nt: TGTGCCAGCAGTTCCCAAGCAGTGGTCGCCTATGGCCACACCTTC

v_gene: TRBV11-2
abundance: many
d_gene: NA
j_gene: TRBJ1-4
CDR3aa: CASSSDRIGFERKLFF
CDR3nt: TGTGCCAGCAGCTCCGACAGAATCGGGTTCGAAAGAAAACTGTTTTTT

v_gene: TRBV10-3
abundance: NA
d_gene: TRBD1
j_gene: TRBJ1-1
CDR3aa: CAISTPGQRNTEVFF
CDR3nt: TGTGCCATCAGTACTCCGGGACAGCGGAACACTGAAGTTTTCTTT

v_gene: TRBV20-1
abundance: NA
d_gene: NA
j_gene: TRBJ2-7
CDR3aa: CSARGRPAQYDQYF
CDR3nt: TGCAGTGCTAGAGGAAGGCCAGCTCAGTACGATCAGTACTTC

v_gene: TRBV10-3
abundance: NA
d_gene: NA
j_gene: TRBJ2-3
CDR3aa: CAISVGEAPSTYTQYF
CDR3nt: TGTGCCATCAGCGTCGGGGAGGCCCCGAGCACATATACTCAGTATTTT

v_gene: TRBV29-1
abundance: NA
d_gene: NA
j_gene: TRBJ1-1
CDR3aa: CSASAGEDSEAFF
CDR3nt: TGCAGCGCCTCGGCAGGAGAGGACAGTGAAGCTTTCTTT

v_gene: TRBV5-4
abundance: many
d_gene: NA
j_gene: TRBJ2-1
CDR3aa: CASSLAGGEQFF
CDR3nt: TGTGCCAGCAGCTTGGCCGGTGGAGAGCAGTTCTTC

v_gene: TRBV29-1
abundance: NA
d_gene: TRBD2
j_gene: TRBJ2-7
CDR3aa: CSVYAWTSSYEQYF
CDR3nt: TGCAGCGTATACGCCTGGACTAGTAGCTATGAGCAGTACTTC

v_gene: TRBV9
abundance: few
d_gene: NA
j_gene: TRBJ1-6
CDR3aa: CASSVGGWNNSPLHF
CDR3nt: TGTGCCAGCAGCGTTGGTGGGTGGAATAATTCACCCCTCCACTTT

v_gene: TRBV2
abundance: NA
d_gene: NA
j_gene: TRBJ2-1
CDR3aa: CASSENGRRRLF
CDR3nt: TGTGCAAGCAGTGAGAACGGGAGAAGGCGGCTCTTC

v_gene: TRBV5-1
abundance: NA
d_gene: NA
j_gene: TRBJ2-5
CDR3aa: CTSSLCPIGRGPNQETQYF
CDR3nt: TGCACCAGCAGCTTGTGCCCCATCGGGAGAGGCCCAAATCAAGAGACCCAGTACTTC

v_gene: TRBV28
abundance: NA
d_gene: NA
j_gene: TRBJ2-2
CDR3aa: CANSSEVGVTGLTEELFF
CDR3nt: TGTGCCAACAGTAGCGAGGTCGGTGTTACAGGCCTCACCGAGGAGCTGTTTTTT

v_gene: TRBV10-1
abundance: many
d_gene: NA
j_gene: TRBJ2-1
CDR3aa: CASSESWGNEQFF
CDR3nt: TGCGCCAGCAGTGAAAGTTGGGGGAATGAGCAGTTCTTC

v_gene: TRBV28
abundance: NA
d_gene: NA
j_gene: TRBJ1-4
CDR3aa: CASTVGVRHNEKLFF
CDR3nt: TGTGCCAGCACCGTTGGGGTCAGACATAATGAAAAACTGTTTTTT

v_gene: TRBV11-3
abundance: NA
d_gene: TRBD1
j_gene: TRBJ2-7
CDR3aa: CVSSPPRQGAREQYF
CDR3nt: TGTGTCAGCAGCCCCCCGAGGCAGGGGGCTCGGGAGCAGTACTTC